The clone carrying this T cell receptor (beta chain) was seen only a few times. These data originate in a study of spatial heterogeneity in lung cancer. In the library, each TCR cDNA molecule bore its own unique molecular identifier. TCRdb used MiXCR to reprocess the 5' RACE reads, holding one entry per CDR3 protein. The sample lists tens of thousands of distinct CDR3 sequences; around 5.2% were seen once. The germline V gene has CDR1 DFQATT and CDR2 SNEGSKA (reference sequence). This CDR3 is built from 14 residues. V gave up 6 bases and J gave up 0 bases, with 15 bases separating them. Time point in this sample: sample taken at primary tumor resection. Sequencing of whole RNA from tumor, nontumor lung or frozen PBMC involved no sorting.

The receptor was derived from a female donor with early-stage non-small cell lung cancer. The sequences come from PBMCs, collected at surgery. The gene calls are TRBV20-1 and TRBJ2-7; D possibly corresponds to TRBD2 (6 bases). CDR3 amino acids: CSAVSGRSSYEQYF. The CDR3 nucleotides read TGCAGTGCCGTTAGCGGAAGGAGCTCCTACGAGCAGTACTTC.